Presented here are 27 T cell receptor beta chains from one specimen sequenced in a study of blood T cell repertoires in COVID-19. TCRdb keeps only in-frame clones here, not all; method: immunoSEQ multiplex PCR. The sample lists 140,000 to 150,000 clones, 84% occurring once. Sequenced sample: peripheral blood. Receptors were obtained from a human donor in a cohort sampled during active COVID-19.

V usage is TRBV5-5 and J usage is TRBJ2-2; no firm D call. The CDR3 contains 14 residues. Germline V gene sequence: CDR1 SGHKS, CDR2 YYEKEE (reference sequence). The germline V and J ends were trimmed by 0 bases and 3 bases, with 6 bases remaining between them. The CDR3 bases are TGTGCCAGCAGCTTGGTTTCTGACACCGGGGAGCTGTTTTTT. This translates into CASSLVSDTGELFF.

V is TRBV27 and J is TRBJ1-6, with 8 bases lining up with TRBD1. V lost 4 bases and J lost 7; bases outside the gene matches: 6. There are 15 residues in the CDR3. Looked up from germline, CDR1 is MNHEY and CDR2 is SMNVEV (reference sequence). CDR3 region: CASSYQGAGNSPLHF. Here the CDR3 DNA reads TGTGCCAGCAGTTATCAGGGGGCGGGAAATTCACCCCTCCACTTT.

The chain is built from TRBV2 and TRBJ2-7; no reliable D call. CDR1 is SNHLY and CDR2 is FYNNEI in the germline V gene. The CDR3 runs to 16 residues. The V end lost 0 bases, the J end lost 2 bases, and 14 bases lay between the germline ends. In DNA form, the CDR3 reads TGTGCCAGCAGTGAAGCGGAGAGGTCGTTTCCCTACGAGCAGTACTTC. Residues: CASSEAERSFPYEQYF.

The chain couples TRBV5-5 to TRBJ2-3; 12 positions agree with TRBD2. Germline V gives CDR1 SGHKS, CDR2 YYEKEE (reference sequence). V dropped 0 bases and J dropped 6; count of bases not matched to a gene: 8. This CDR3 is built from 17 residues. The CDR3 loop reads CASSLGLAGVGRDTQYF. The CDR3 DNA follows: TGTGCCAGCAGCTTGGGACTAGCGGGAGTGGGGAGGGATACGCAGTATTTT.

V gene TRBV19 combines with J gene TRBJ1-2, with a weak D call TRBD1 (5 bases). CDR1 is LNHDA, CDR2 SQIVND, per germline (reference sequence). V shed 4 bases and J shed 3 bases, with 18 bases lying between them. CDR3 length equals 16 residues. The CDR3 is CASSRYTGVGYYGYTF. DNA for the CDR3: TGTGCCAGTAGTAGATACACAGGTGTCGGGTACTATGGCTACACCTTC.

This clone was detected only once. V is TRBV9 and J is TRBJ2-2; 7 bases align to TRBD1. CDR3 length: 15 amino acids. The ends lost 4 bases at V and 4 bases at J; junction bases unmatched: 7. Germline V gene lookup returns CDR1 SGDLS and CDR2 YYNGEE. CDR3 region: CASSPRGSGTGELFF. The CDR3 coding sequence is TGTGCCAGCAGCCCCAGGGGGTCGGGCACCGGGGAGCTGTTTTTT.

The rearrangement joins TRBV6-6 to TRBJ2-2; 8 bases agree with TRBD2. After removal of 6 bases from V and 4 bases from J, the junction contained 7 bases not matched to a gene. Germline loops: CDR1 MNHNY, CDR2 SVGAGI (reference sequence). The CDR3 has 15 residues. In DNA form, the CDR3 reads TGTGCCAGCAGCCCGACTAGCGCAACCACCGGGGAGCTGTTTTTT. Its translation: CASSPTSATTGELFF.

This rearrangement joins TRBV3-1 (or the pseudogene TRBV3-2) to TRBJ2-2, with 12 positions matching TRBD2. The CDR3 is 16 amino acids. Germline CDR1 and CDR2: LGHDT and YNNKEL (reference sequence). Trimming removed 1 base from V and 6 bases from J; junction bases left unmatched: 3. CDR3 in amino acids: CASSQGLAGGAGELFF. The CDR3 region has the DNA TGTGCCAGCAGCCAAGGGCTAGCGGGAGGGGCCGGGGAGCTGTTTTTT.

This clone occurred once. The chain has TRBV6-5 and TRBJ1-5; D is unclear. In germline, CDR1 is MNHEY, CDR2 SVGAGI. This CDR3 comprises 12 residues. Trimming shortened V by 7 bases and J by 5 bases, and 9 bases separated the two germline ends. CDR3 in DNA: TGTGCCAGCAACCGGGAGGATCAGCCCCAGCATTTT. It codes for CASNREDQPQHF.

CDR3 region: CASSIQGSGNQPQHF. Here the CDR3 DNA reads TGTGCCAGTAGTATACAGGGATCGGGCAATCAGCCCCAGCATTTT. The rearrangement joins TRBV19 to TRBJ1-5; D perhaps matches TRBD1 (5 bases). The CDR3 has 15 amino acids. Germline-derived CDR1 and CDR2 are LNHDA and SQIVND (reference sequence). V gave up 2 bases and J gave up 2 bases, with 10 bases separating them.

J is TRBJ1-1 and V is TRBV6-7; the match to TRBD1 covers 12 bases. TRBV6-7 is recorded as an ORF, its role being uncertain. CDR3 length equals 14 residues. Germline trimming cut 5 bases from V and 3 bases from J; bases unmatched to any gene: 1. The CDR3 DNA is TGTGCCAGCAGTCGGGACAGGGGGCACACTGAAGCTTTCTTT. Translation: CASSRDRGHTEAFF.

The rearrangement uses TRBV6-5 and TRBJ2-7; 10 bases map to TRBD1. Looked up from germline, CDR1 is MNHEY and CDR2 is SVGAGI. The junction had 5 bases not matched to a gene; V was cut back by 8 bases and J by 4 bases. This CDR3 comprises 13 residues. The CDR3 region has the DNA TGTGCCAGCGCCCGGGACAGGGGTTACGAGCAGTACGTC. This encodes CASARDRGYEQYV.

The rearrangement joins TRBV25-1 to TRBJ1-4; 7 nucleotides agree with TRBD1. The CDR3 is 14 residues long. Germline V gives CDR1 MGHDK, CDR2 SYGVNS. Trimming at V came to 3 bases and at J to 7 bases, leaving 5 bases not matched to a gene. CDR3 in DNA: TGTGCCAGCAGTGAGTTTTCAGGGGGTGAAAAACTGTTTTTT. It is translated as CASSEFSGGEKLFF.

V gene TRBV29-1 combines with J gene TRBJ2-3; 9 bases agree with TRBD1. V was pared by 7 bases and J by 3 bases, with 8 bases of the junction left unmatched. Per germline, CDR1 SQVTM and CDR2 ANQGSEA. The CDR3 has 14 amino acids. CDR3 DNA sequence: TGCAGCGGGGAAAACAGGGGGCGAACAGATACGCAGTATTTT. Translating it yields CSGENRGRTDTQYF.

The chain recombines TRBV12-5 with TRBJ1-6, with a weak D call TRBD1 (5 bases). Trimming cost V 0 bases and J 9 bases, with 15 bases left between them. The CDR3 consists of 16 residues. Per the germline V gene, CDR1 is LGHNT and CDR2 is FRNRAP. The chain's CDR3 is CASGLVLGREGSPLHF. For the CDR3, the DNA is TGTGCTAGTGGTTTGGTACTAGGCAGGGAGGGTTCACCCCTCCACTTT.

This chain links TRBV2 with TRBJ1-2, with 7 positions matching TRBD1. The CDR3 contains 14 residues. Trimming took 7 bases from V and 4 from J; bases not matched to a gene: 9. Germline values: CDR1 SNHLY, CDR2 FYNNEI. The CDR3 spells CASIEGAQPYGYTF. For the CDR3, the DNA is TGTGCCAGCATCGAGGGGGCTCAGCCCTATGGCTACACCTTC.

The V gene is TRBV7-9, the J gene TRBJ2-1, with D maybe TRBD2 (6 bases). CDR1 and CDR2 (germline): SEHNR, FQNEAQ (reference sequence). V lost 3 bases and J 3 bases, leaving 12 bases between the germline ends. This CDR3 comprises 15 residues. The CDR3 coding sequence is TGTGCCAGCAGCTTCGCGGGACGGGACTACAATGAGCAGTTCTTC. This codes for CASSFAGRDYNEQFF.

The chain uses TRBV6-1 and TRBJ2-7; perhaps TRBD1 as D (5 bases). Germline values: CDR1 MNHNS, CDR2 SASEGT. This CDR3 is built from 19 residues. V was clipped by 3 bases and J by 0 bases, with 24 bases between them. CDR3 in DNA: TGTGCCAGCAGTGAGCTAGGCCCTTATCGACAGCCTAGCTCCTACGAGCAGTACGTC. This encodes CASSELGPYRQPSSYEQYV.

For this clone: The sample has other DNA sequences that encode this CDR3 too. V is TRBV5-1 and J is TRBJ2-1, with 7 bases fitting TRBD1. The CDR3 runs to 13 residues. From germline, CDR1 is SGHRS and CDR2 YFSETQ. Trimming removed 0 bases from V and 6 bases from J; junction bases left unmatched: 0. CDR3 coding DNA: TGCGCCAGCAGCTTGGACAGGGGCAATGAGCAGTTCTTC. Translated, it gives CASSLDRGNEQFF. Full variable domain (rest looked up from reference TRBV5-1 and TRBJ2-1): KAGVTQTPRYLIKTRGQQVTLSCSPISGHRSVSWYQQTPGQGLQFLFEYFSETQRNKGNFPGRFSGRQFSNSRSEMNVSTLELGDSALYLCASSLDRGNEQFFGPGTRLTVL.

The CDR3 DNA reads as TGTGCCAGCAGCCCAACCGGGACAACTGAAGCTTTCTTT. As protein: CASSPTGTTEAFF. The rearrangement joins TRBV4-2 to TRBJ1-1; tentative D call: TRBD1 (6 bases). This CDR3 contains 13 residues. From germline, CDR1 is LGHNA and CDR2 YNFKEQ. V was pared by 4 bases and J by 5 bases, with 11 bases between.

In regard to this clone: Distinct nucleotide sequences in the sample also encode this CDR3. This sequence joins TRBV9 and TRBJ2-1, with D possibly TRBD2 on 6 matching bases. This CDR3 has 15 residues. V was cut by 1 base and J by 0 bases, with 8 bases left in between. The germline V gene encodes CDR1 SGDLS and CDR2 YYNGEE. The CDR3 loop reads CASSVSSGSYNEQFF. For the CDR3, the DNA is TGTGCCAGCAGCGTAAGTAGCGGCTCCTACAATGAGCAGTTCTTC.

This clone was counted only a few times. The rearrangement uses TRBV13 and TRBJ1-1, with D unclear. This CDR3 has 16 amino acids. V lost 1 base and J lost 1, with 13 bases in between. Per germline, CDR1 PRHDT and CDR2 FYEKMQ (reference sequence). The DNA of the CDR3 is TGTGCCAGCAGCTTAGAAACCCGCGCCCAGAACACTGAAGCTTTCTTT. It encodes CASSLETRAQNTEAFF.

The J gene is TRBJ1-5, the V gene TRBV29-1, with 8 bases fitting TRBD1. CDR3 length: 13 amino acids. Germline V gene sequence: CDR1 SQVTM, CDR2 ANQGSEA. J lost 6 bases, V lost 7 bases, and 8 bases had no gene match. The CDR3 bases are TGCAGCGCCACAGGGGGTGAGGGTCAGCCCCAGCATTTT. This codes for CSATGGEGQPQHF.

The rearrangement joins TRBV29-1 to TRBJ1-3, with D hard to call. The CDR3 is 13 residues long. Trimming took 4 bases from V and 1 from J, leaving 8 bases between them. Germline lookup yields CDR1 SQVTM and CDR2 ANQGSEA. CDR3 nucleotides: TGCAGCGTTGCCCAGTCGTCTGGAAACACCATATATTTT. Amino acids: CSVAQSSGNTIYF.

This clone was found a few times. CDR3 residues: CASTNPGSGTEAFF. CDR3 sequence (DNA): TGTGCCAGCACGAATCCGGGGTCGGGCACTGAAGCTTTCTTT. This rearrangement joins TRBV28 to TRBJ1-1; D gene ambiguous. The CDR3 loop spans 14 amino acids. V was shortened by 7 bases and J by 4 bases, with 16 bases between the two germline ends. Germline V gives CDR1 MDHEN, CDR2 SYDVKM. The whole variable domain, remainder taken from reference TRBV28 and TRBJ1-1, is DVKVTQSSRYLVKRTGEKVFLECVQDMDHENMFWYRQDPGLGLRLIYFSYDVKMKEKGDIPEGYSVSREKKERFSLILESASTNQTSMYLCASTNPGSGTEAFFGQGTRLTVV.

The chain joins TRBV4-1 to TRBJ1-4, with 7 bases that match TRBD1. V lost 2 bases, J lost 5 bases, and 2 bases stayed unmatched. The germline V gene has CDR1 MGHRA and CDR2 YSYEKL. The CDR3 runs 14 residues. CDR3 protein: CASSQKGQNEKLFF. CDR3 sequence (DNA): TGCGCCAGCAGCCAAAAGGGACAGAATGAAAAACTGTTTTTT.

The genes are TRBV29-1 and TRBJ1-1; 9 nucleotides match TRBD1. The CDR3 is 15 amino acids. V lost 7 bases, J lost 2 bases, and 11 bases stayed unmatched. Germline loops: CDR1 SQVTM, CDR2 ANQGSEA. The chain's CDR3 is CSEIPTGGYNTEAFF. Here the CDR3 DNA reads TGCAGCGAGATCCCGACAGGGGGTTATAACACTGAAGCTTTCTTT.